This TCR beta chain was recovered during a study of control samples from healthy donors and cancer patients. Produced via immunoSEQ multiplex PCR; TCRdb's table is partial and in-frame only. This sample has 100,000 to 150,000 clones, with roughly 90% found just once. CDR1 and CDR2 (germline): MDHEN, SYDVKM. The trim removed 5 bases at V and 7 bases at J, leaving 5 bases unmatched. The CDR3 runs 14 residues. Sequencing was done on a sample of blood. The chain carries TRBV28 and TRBJ1-4; 9 bases are shared with TRBD1. The clonotype comes from a woman in her forties or fifties in good health. CDR3 region: CASSVGTGSEKLFF. For the CDR3, the DNA is TGTGCCAGCAGTGTCGGGACAGGGAGTGAAAAACTGTTTTTT.